The entry below describes one TCR beta chain. Its target is unknown. The sample originates from a study of shared clonotypes between healthy human individuals. Methods used by the authors: Filtering differed, since immunoSEQ gave only junction sequences and no quality scores. TCRdb keeps only in-frame clones here, not all; method: immunoSEQ multiplex PCR. The V and J calls and the clone size are those of that table, but D and trimming were determined from the DNA. Counted here are more than 2 million clones, 95% occurring once; the ten biggest clones make up roughly 0.13%. None of the donors, who were healthy HIV-negative adults, had recently had acute infections or vaccinations. Trimming at V came to 4 bases and at J to 6 bases, leaving 12 bases not matched to a gene. The CDR3 loop spans 15 amino acids. CDR1 and CDR2 from the germline V gene are SGHRS and YFSETQ. Points from the study as a whole: Naive subsets tended to show greater estimated richness than memory subsets.

The receptor was isolated from a man aged 18 to 30 in good health. The chain couples TRBV5-1 to TRBJ2-7, with 8 bases aligning to TRBD1. Sample: naive CD4+ T cells sorted from blood. Subset reported: CD45RA+ positively selected. The CDR3 loop reads CASSATGTGSSEQYF. CDR3 DNA sequence: TGCGCCAGCAGCGCAACCGGGACAGGATCTAGCGAGCAGTACTTC.